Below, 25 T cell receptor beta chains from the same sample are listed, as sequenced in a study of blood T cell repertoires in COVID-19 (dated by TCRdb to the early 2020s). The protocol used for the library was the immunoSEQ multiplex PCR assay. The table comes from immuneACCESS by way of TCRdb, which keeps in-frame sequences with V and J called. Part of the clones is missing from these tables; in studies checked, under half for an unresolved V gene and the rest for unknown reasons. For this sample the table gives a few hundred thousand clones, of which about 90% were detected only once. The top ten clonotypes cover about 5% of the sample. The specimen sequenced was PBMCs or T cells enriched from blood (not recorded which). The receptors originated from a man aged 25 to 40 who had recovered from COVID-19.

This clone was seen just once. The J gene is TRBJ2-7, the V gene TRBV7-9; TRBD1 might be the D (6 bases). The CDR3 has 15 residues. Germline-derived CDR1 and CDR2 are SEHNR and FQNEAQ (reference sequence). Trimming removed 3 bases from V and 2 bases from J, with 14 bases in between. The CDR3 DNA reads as TGTGCCAGCAGCTTCGCCGGGACACGGGCCTACGAGCAGTACTTC. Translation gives CASSFAGTRAYEQYF. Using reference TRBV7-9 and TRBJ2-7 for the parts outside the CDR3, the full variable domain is DTGVSQNPRHKITKRGQNVTFRCDPISEHNRLYWYRQTLGQGPEFLTYFQNEAQLEKSRLLSDRFSAERPKGSFSTLEIQRTEQGDSAMYLCASSFAGTRAYEQYFGPGTRLTVT.

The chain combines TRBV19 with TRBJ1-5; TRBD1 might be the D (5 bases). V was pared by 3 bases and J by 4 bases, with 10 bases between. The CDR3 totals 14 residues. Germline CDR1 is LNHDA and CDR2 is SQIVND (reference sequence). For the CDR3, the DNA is TGTGCCAGTAGTATTTTGGCAGGGAATCAGCCCCAGCATTTT. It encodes CASSILAGNQPQHF.

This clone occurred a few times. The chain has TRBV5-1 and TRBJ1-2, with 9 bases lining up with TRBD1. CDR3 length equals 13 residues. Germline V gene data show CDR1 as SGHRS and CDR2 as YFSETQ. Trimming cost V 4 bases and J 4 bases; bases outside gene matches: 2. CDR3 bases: TGCGCCAGCAGCGAGGGACAGGGCTATGGCTACACCTTC. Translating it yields CASSEGQGYGYTF.

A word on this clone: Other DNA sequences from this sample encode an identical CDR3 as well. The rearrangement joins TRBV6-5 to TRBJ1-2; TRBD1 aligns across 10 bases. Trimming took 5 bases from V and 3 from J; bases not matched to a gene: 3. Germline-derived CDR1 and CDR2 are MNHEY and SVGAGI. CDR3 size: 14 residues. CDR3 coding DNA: TGTGCCAGCAGTCCCGGACAGGGGGACTATGGCTACACCTTC. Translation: CASSPGQGDYGYTF.

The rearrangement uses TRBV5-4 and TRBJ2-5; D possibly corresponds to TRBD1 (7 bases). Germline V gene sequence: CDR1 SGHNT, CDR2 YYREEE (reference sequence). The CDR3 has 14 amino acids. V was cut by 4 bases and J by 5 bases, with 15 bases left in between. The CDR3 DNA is TGTGCCAGCAGCACTCAGGGGGAGGAGGAGACCCAGTACTTC. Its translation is CASSTQGEEETQYF.

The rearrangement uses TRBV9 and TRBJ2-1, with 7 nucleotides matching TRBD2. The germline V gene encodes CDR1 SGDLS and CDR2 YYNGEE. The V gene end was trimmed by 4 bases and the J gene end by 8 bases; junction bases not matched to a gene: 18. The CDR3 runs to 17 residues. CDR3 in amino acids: CASSPRNQRGSIDEQFF. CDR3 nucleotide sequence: TGTGCCAGCAGCCCCAGAAATCAGCGGGGTTCCATCGATGAGCAGTTCTTC.

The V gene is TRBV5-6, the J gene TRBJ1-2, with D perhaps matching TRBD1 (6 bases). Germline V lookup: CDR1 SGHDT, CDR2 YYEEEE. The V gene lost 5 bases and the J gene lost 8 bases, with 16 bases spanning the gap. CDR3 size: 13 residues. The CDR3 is CASSKVGAGGYTF. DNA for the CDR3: TGTGCCAGCAGTAAGGTGGGGGCTGGGGGCTACACCTTC.

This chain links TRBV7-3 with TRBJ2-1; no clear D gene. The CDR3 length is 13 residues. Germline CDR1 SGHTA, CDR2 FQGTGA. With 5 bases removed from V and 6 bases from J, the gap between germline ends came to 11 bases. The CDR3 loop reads CASSLLSGNEQFF. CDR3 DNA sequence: TGTGCCAGCAGCCTACTTTCGGGCAATGAGCAGTTCTTC.

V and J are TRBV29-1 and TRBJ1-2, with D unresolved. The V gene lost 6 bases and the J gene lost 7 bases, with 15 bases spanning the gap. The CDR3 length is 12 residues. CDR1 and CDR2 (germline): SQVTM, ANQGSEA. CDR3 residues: CSVATGVRGYTF. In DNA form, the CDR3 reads TGCAGCGTCGCGACGGGAGTGCGTGGCTACACCTTC.

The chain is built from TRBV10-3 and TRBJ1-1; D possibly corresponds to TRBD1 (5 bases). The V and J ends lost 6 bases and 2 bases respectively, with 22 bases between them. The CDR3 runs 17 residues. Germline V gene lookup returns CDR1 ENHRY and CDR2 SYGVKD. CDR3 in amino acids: CAISRETRGTGNTEAFF. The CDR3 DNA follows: TGTGCCATCAGCAGAGAAACCCGCGGGACCGGTAACACTGAAGCTTTCTTT.

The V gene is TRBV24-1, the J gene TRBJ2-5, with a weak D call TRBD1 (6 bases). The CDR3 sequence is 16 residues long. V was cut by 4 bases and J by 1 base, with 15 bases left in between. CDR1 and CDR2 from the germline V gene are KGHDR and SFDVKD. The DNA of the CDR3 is TGTGCCACCAGTGAGGGGGCTCGGCAGGCCCAAGAGACCCAGTACTTC. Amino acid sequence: CATSEGARQAQETQYF.

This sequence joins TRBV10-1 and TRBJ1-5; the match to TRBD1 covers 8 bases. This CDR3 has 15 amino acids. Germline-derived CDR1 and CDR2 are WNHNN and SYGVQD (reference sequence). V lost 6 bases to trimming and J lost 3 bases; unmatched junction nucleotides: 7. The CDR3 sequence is CASSPTGELNQPQHF. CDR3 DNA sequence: TGCGCCAGCAGCCCGACAGGGGAACTCAATCAGCCCCAGCATTTT.

CDR3: CASSEQGAGYEQYF. The CDR3 DNA sequence: TGTGCCAGCAGTGAACAGGGGGCAGGGTACGAGCAGTACTTC. The chain carries TRBV2 and TRBJ2-7, with 8 bases aligning to TRBD1. The CDR3 totals 14 residues. J lost 4 bases, V lost 2 bases, and 4 bases had no gene match. Germline CDR1 is SNHLY and CDR2 is FYNNEI.

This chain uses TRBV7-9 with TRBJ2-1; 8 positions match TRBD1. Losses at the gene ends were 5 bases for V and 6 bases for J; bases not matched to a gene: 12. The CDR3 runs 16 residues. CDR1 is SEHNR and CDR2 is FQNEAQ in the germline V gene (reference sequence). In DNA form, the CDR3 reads TGTGCCAGCAGCCCTCGGACAGGGTGGATAGGCAATGAGCAGTTCTTC. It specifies CASSPRTGWIGNEQFF.

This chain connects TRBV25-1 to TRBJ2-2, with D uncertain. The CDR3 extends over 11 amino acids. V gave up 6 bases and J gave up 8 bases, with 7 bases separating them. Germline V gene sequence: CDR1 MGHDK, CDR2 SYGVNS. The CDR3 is CASSVVGELFF. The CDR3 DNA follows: TGTGCCAGCAGCGTCGTAGGGGAGCTGTTTTTT.

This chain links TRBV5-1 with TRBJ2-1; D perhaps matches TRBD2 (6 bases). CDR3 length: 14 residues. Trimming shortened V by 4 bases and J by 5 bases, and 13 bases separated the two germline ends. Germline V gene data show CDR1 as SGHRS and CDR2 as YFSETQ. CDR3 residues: CASSGTGTDNEQFF. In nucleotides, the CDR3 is TGCGCCAGCAGCGGTACCGGGACTGACAATGAGCAGTTCTTC.

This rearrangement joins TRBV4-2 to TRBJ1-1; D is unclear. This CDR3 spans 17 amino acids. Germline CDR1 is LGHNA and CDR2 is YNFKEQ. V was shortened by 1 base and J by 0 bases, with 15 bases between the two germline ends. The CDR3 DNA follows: TGTGCCAGCAGCCAAGGCCTCGAGGGCACTATGAACACTGAAGCTTTCTTT. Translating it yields CASSQGLEGTMNTEAFF.

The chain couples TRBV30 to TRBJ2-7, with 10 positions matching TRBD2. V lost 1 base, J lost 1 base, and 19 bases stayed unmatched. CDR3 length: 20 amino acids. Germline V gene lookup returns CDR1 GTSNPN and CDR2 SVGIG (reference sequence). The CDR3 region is CAWSGGGRRLAGASSYEQYF. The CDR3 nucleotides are TGTGCCTGGAGTGGTGGGGGGCGCCGGCTAGCGGGGGCCTCTTCCTACGAGCAGTACTTC.

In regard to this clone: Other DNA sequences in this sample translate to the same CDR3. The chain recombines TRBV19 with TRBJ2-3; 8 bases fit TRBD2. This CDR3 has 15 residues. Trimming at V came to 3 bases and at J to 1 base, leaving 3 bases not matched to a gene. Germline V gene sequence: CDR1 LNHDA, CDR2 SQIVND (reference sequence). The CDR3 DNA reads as TGTGCCAGTAGTATTCGGCGGGGGGGCACAGATACGCAGTATTTT. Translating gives CASSIRRGGTDTQYF.

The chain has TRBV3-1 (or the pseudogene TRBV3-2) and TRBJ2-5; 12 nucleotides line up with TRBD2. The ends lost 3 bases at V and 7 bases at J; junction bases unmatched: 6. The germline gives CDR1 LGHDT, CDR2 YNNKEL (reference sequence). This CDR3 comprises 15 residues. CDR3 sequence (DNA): TGTGCCAGCAGCCAGACTAGCGGGGGATTCGGGACCCAGTACTTC. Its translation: CASSQTSGGFGTQYF.

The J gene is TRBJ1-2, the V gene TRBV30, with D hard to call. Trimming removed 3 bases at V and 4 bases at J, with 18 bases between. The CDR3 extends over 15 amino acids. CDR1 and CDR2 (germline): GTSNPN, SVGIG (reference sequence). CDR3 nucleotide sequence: TGTGCCTGGAGGCCCCGGAGAGGGAATATCTATGGCTACACCTTC. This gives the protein CAWRPRRGNIYGYTF. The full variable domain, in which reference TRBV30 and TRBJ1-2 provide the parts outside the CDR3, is SQTIHQWPATLVQPVGSPLSLECTVEGTSNPNLYWYRQAAGRGLQLLFYSVGIGQISSEVPQNLSASRPQDRQFILSSKKLLLSDSGFYLCAWRPRRGNIYGYTFGSGTRLTVV.

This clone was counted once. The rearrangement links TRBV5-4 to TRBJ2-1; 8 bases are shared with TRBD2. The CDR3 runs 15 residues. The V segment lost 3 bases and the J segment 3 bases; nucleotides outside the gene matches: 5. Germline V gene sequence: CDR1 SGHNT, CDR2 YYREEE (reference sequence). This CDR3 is CASSSTAGDYNEQFF. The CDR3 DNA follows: TGTGCCAGCAGCTCAACAGCGGGGGACTACAATGAGCAGTTCTTC.

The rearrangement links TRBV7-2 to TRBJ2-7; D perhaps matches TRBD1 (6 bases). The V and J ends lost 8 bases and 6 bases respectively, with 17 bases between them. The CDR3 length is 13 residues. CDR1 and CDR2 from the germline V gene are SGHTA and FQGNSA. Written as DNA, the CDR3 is TGTGCCAGCCGCAGGGGTCACCTTAGCGAGCAGTACTTC. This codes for CASRRGHLSEQYF.

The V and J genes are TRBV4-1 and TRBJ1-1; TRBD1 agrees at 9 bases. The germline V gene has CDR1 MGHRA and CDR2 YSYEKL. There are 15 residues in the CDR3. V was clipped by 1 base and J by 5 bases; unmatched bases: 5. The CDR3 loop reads CASSQGGQGLTEAFF. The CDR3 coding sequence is TGCGCCAGCAGCCAAGGGGGACAGGGTCTAACTGAAGCTTTCTTT.

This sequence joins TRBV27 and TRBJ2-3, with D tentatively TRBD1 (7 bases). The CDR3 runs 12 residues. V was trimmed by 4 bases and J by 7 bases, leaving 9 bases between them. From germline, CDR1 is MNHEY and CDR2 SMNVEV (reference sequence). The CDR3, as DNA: TGTGCCAGCAGTTCAGGGGGGAATACGCAGTATTTT. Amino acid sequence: CASSSGGNTQYF.